The 26 T cell receptor beta chains below were found in one sample sequenced in a study of shared clonotypes between healthy human individuals. Profiled with immunoSEQ multiplex PCR; TCRdb holds only in-frame clones, not every one. The profile shows roughly 2 million clones, around 95% of them singletons. Sequencing input: naive CD4+ T cells sorted from blood. Subset given: CD45RA+ positively selected. The origin of the receptors is a man aged 18 to 29 in good health.

Notes on this clone: This may come from a read error, since a much larger clone is one base off. This same CDR3 is encoded by further DNA sequences in the sample. This CDR3 reads CASSLEGLSNQPQHF. The CDR3, as DNA: TGCGCCAGCAGCTTGGAAGGGCTTAGCAATCAGCCCCAGCATTTT. V and J are TRBV5-1 and TRBJ1-5; D is ambiguous. Per the germline V gene, CDR1 is SGHRS and CDR2 is YFSETQ. There are 15 residues in the CDR3. Trimming cost V 0 bases and J 0 bases, with 7 bases left between them. Variable domain in full (rest from reference TRBV5-1 and TRBJ1-5): KAGVTQTPRYLIKTRGQQVTLSCSPISGHRSVSWYQQTPGQGLQFLFEYFSETQRNKGNFPGRFSGRQFSNSRSEMNVSTLELGDSALYLCASSLEGLSNQPQHFGDGTRLSIL.

The rearrangement joins TRBV11-2 to TRBJ2-7; D is undetermined. CDR3 size: 14 residues. Germline V gene lookup returns CDR1 SGHAT and CDR2 FQNNGV. Trimming stripped 5 bases from V and 6 bases from J, with 17 bases between. The CDR3 loop reads CASSLIYPGGEQYF. CDR3 bases: TGTGCCAGCAGCCTAATTTACCCGGGTGGCGAGCAGTACTTC.

The chain recombines TRBV11-2 with TRBJ2-7; D tentatively reads TRBD1 or TRBD2 (6 bases each). V lost 2 bases and J lost 4, with 9 bases in between. This CDR3 contains 13 residues. Germline lookup yields CDR1 SGHAT and CDR2 FQNNGV. The DNA of the CDR3 is TGTGCCAGCAGCTTACAGGGGAGGTACGAGCAGTACTTC. This gives the protein CASSLQGRYEQYF.

The chain links TRBV7-2 to TRBJ2-3, with 13 positions matching TRBD2. Germline lookup yields CDR1 SGHTA and CDR2 FQGNSA. V lost 5 bases to trimming and J lost 6 bases; unmatched junction nucleotides: 5. The CDR3 length is 15 residues. CDR3 loop: CASSKLAGGPDTQYF. The CDR3 nucleotides are TGTGCCAGCAGCAAACTAGCGGGAGGGCCGGATACGCAGTATTTT. Full variable domain (missing parts from reference TRBV7-2 and TRBJ2-3): GAGVSQSPSNKVTEKGKDVELRCDPISGHTALYWYRQSLGQGLEFLIYFQGNSAPDKSGLPSDRFSAERTGGSVSTLTIQRTQQEDSAVYLCASSKLAGGPDTQYFGPGTRLTVL.

This clone was detected once. V gene TRBV6-5 combines with J gene TRBJ2-1; 7 nucleotides match TRBD2. V lost 6 bases to trimming and J lost 1 base; unmatched junction nucleotides: 6. CDR1 MNHEY and CDR2 SVGAGI come from the germline V gene. CDR3 length: 15 residues. The CDR3 DNA sequence: TGTGCCAGCAGGAGACTAGCTGAATCCTACAATGAGCAGTTCTTC. This translates into CASRRLAESYNEQFF.

The chain carries TRBV28 and TRBJ2-2; D unclear. CDR3 length equals 14 residues. Trimming stripped 4 bases from V and 3 bases from J, with 9 bases between. The germline V gene has CDR1 MDHEN and CDR2 SYDVKM. CDR3 bases: TGTGCCAGCAGTTCAGAAAGTTACACCGGGGAGCTGTTTTTT. Residues: CASSSESYTGELFF.

V usage is TRBV4-1 and J usage is TRBJ2-2; 10 positions agree with TRBD2. The CDR3 covers 16 residues. J lost 4 bases, V lost 0 bases, and 2 bases had no gene match. The germline CDR1 and CDR2 sequences are MGHRA and YSYEKL. The CDR3: CASSQEAGGPTGELFF. The CDR3 DNA follows: TGCGCCAGCAGCCAAGAAGCGGGGGGGCCCACCGGGGAGCTGTTTTTT.

The genes are TRBV5-1 and TRBJ1-6; D is undetermined. The length of the CDR3 is 14 residues. Trimming took off 4 bases at V and 4 bases at J, with 9 bases between the two ends. Germline V gives CDR1 SGHRS, CDR2 YFSETQ. CDR3 sequence (DNA): TGCGCCAGCAGCGAAGCAAGTTATAATTCACCCCTCCACTTT. It encodes CASSEASYNSPLHF.

CDR3 DNA: TGTGCCAGCAGTGTTACCCGGGACAGTTCCTACGAGCAGTACTTC. Translation gives CASSVTRDSSYEQYF. This sequence joins TRBV6-6 and TRBJ2-7; 7 nucleotides align to TRBD1. J was trimmed by 1 base and V by 5 bases; bases with no gene match: 8. The CDR3 is 15 amino acids. Germline values: CDR1 MNHNY, CDR2 SVGAGI (reference sequence).

The V call is TRBV28, the J call TRBJ1-5, with TRBD1 identical over 9 bases. V shed 2 bases, J shed 3 bases, and the junction held 2 bases outside the gene matches. This CDR3 contains 15 residues. The germline V gene encodes CDR1 MDHEN and CDR2 SYDVKM. CDR3 sequence reads: CASSLGDRANQPQHF. The CDR3 nucleotides read TGTGCCAGCAGTTTAGGGGACAGGGCCAATCAGCCCCAGCATTTT.

As for this clone: The sample carries other DNA sequences with the same CDR3. The CDR3: CASSYSWATNEKLFF. In DNA form, the CDR3 reads TGTGCCAGCAGTTACTCATGGGCAACTAATGAAAAACTGTTTTTT. The chain employs TRBV6-5 and TRBJ1-4; D remains ambiguous. Germline V gives CDR1 MNHEY, CDR2 SVGAGI. CDR3 length: 15 amino acids. V lost 0 bases, J lost 0 bases, and 5 bases lay in between.

The rearrangement uses TRBV6-1 and TRBJ1-1; D gene unclear. The germline V and J ends were trimmed by 5 bases and 0 bases, with 7 bases remaining between them. Germline-derived CDR1 and CDR2 are MNHNS and SASEGT. CDR3 length: 13 amino acids. The CDR3 loop reads CASSRYMNTEAFF. The DNA of the CDR3 is TGTGCCAGCAGTCGATACATGAACACTGAAGCTTTCTTT.

The chain recombines TRBV4-1 with TRBJ2-1; the D gene is possibly TRBD1 (6 bases). Trimming took 2 bases from V and 3 from J, leaving 14 bases between them. CDR3 length equals 16 residues. Per the germline V gene, CDR1 is MGHRA and CDR2 is YSYEKL. In nucleotides, the CDR3 is TGCGCCAGCAGCCAAATGGTAACAGGGCGCTACAATGAGCAGTTCTTC. Protein: CASSQMVTGRYNEQFF.

Note on this clone: Being one base from a much bigger clone, this may be a read error. The V and J genes are TRBV7-2 and TRBJ2-7, with TRBD1 matching 10 bases. V trimming: 5 bases; J trimming: 2 bases; junction bases outside the gene matches: 6. Germline V CDR1 and CDR2: SGHTA, FQGNSA. This CDR3 has 15 amino acids. Here the CDR3 DNA reads TGTGCCAGCAGCCAGGGACAGGGGATAGCCTACGAGCAGTACTTC. This codes for CASSQGQGIAYEQYF.

The chain joins TRBV11-2 to TRBJ1-4; D is unresolved. Germline CDR1 reads SGHAT; CDR2 reads FQNNGV. This CDR3 contains 12 residues. V lost 8 bases and J lost 8, with 12 bases in between. The CDR3 region is CASGRGEEKLFF. CDR3 nucleotides: TGTGCCAGCGGCCGAGGAGAGGAAAAACTGTTTTTT.

The chain links TRBV20-1 to TRBJ1-1, with unresolved D. Trimming removed 5 bases at V and 5 bases at J, with 6 bases between. This CDR3 has 10 amino acids. CDR1 DFQATT and CDR2 SNEGSKA come from the germline V gene (reference sequence). CDR3 coding DNA: TGCAGTGCTTCAGTGACTGAAGCTTTCTTT. Amino acid sequence: CSASVTEAFF.

The chain joins TRBV7-2 to TRBJ1-2; D perhaps matches TRBD1 (5 bases). Trimming took 1 base from V and 8 from J, leaving 11 bases between them. Germline CDR1 is SGHTA and CDR2 is FQGNSA. This CDR3 is 13 amino acids long. As DNA, the CDR3 is TGTGCCAGCAGCTTAGTGGCAGGGATGGGCTACACCTTC. It encodes CASSLVAGMGYTF. Based on the CDR3 plus reference TRBV7-2 and TRBJ1-2, the full variable domain is GAGVSQSPSNKVTEKGKDVELRCDPISGHTALYWYRQSLGQGLEFLIYFQGNSAPDKSGLPSDRFSAERTGGSVSTLTIQRTQQEDSAVYLCASSLVAGMGYTFGSGTRLTVV.

The chain carries TRBV11-3 and TRBJ2-3, with 11 bases lining up with TRBD2. J lost 5 bases, V lost 4 bases, and 14 bases had no gene match. CDR1 SGHNT and CDR2 YENEEA come from the germline V gene. The CDR3 is made up of 18 amino acids. CDR3 nucleotide sequence: TGTGCCAGCAGCTCGTGGACTAGCGGGTTCCCCGGGGAAGATACGCAGTATTTT. Translated, it gives CASSSWTSGFPGEDTQYF.

This clone was detected only once. Other DNA sequences of this sample code for an identical CDR3. The J gene is TRBJ1-3, the V gene TRBV2; D not certain. Germline CDR1 is SNHLY and CDR2 is FYNNEI. Trimming took 3 bases from V and 0 from J, leaving 6 bases between them. The CDR3 totals 14 residues. CDR3 residues: CASSDRVSGNTIYF. CDR3 DNA sequence: TGTGCCAGCAGTGATCGGGTCTCTGGAAACACCATATATTTT.

The chain recombines TRBV10-3 with TRBJ1-3, with 7 nucleotides matching TRBD1. This CDR3 spans 15 amino acids. Trimming took 5 bases from V and 0 from J; bases not matched to a gene: 4. Germline V gene data show CDR1 as ENHRY and CDR2 as SYGVKD. The CDR3, as DNA: TGTGCCATCAGTTCCGGGACAGTCTCTGGAAACACCATATATTTT. It specifies CAISSGTVSGNTIYF.

The chain joins TRBV28 to TRBJ1-1; D perhaps matches TRBD1 (5 bases). Germline V gives CDR1 MDHEN, CDR2 SYDVKM. V lost 7 bases and J 3 bases, leaving 21 bases between the germline ends. CDR3 size: 16 residues. The CDR3 DNA is TGTGCCAGCAACTCACCGGGTGGGGGATCGGACACTGAAGCTTTCTTT. It encodes CASNSPGGGSDTEAFF.

V gene TRBV7-6 combines with J gene TRBJ2-1; D possibly corresponds to TRBD1 (5 bases). Per the germline V gene, CDR1 is SGHVS and CDR2 is FNYEAQ. With 3 bases removed from V and 6 bases from J, the gap between germline ends came to 24 bases. There are 18 residues in the CDR3. The CDR3 here is CASSFKAPAGSAGNEQFF. CDR3 nucleotide sequence: TGTGCCAGCAGCTTTAAAGCCCCGGCAGGGTCCGCCGGCAATGAGCAGTTCTTC.

V is TRBV10-1 and J is TRBJ2-4; 7 positions agree with TRBD1. This CDR3 has 13 amino acids. Germline lookup yields CDR1 WNHNN and CDR2 SYGVQD (reference sequence). The junction had 6 bases not matched to a gene; V was cut back by 4 bases and J by 9 bases. The CDR3 is CASSGTRQGIQYF. In nucleotides, the CDR3 is TGCGCCAGCAGTGGGACTCGACAGGGCATTCAGTACTTC.

The chain employs TRBV28 and TRBJ1-1; D remains ambiguous. The V end was cut by 5 bases, the J end by 7 bases, with 11 bases between. This CDR3 spans 12 amino acids. The V gene's germline CDR1 is MDHEN and CDR2 SYDVKM. The CDR3 is CASSQGSLEAFF. In DNA, the CDR3 is TGTGCCAGCAGTCAAGGGAGTCTTGAAGCTTTCTTT. The whole variable domain, remainder taken from reference TRBV28 and TRBJ1-1, is DVKVTQSSRYLVKRTGEKVFLECVQDMDHENMFWYRQDPGLGLRLIYFSYDVKMKEKGDIPEGYSVSREKKERFSLILESASTNQTSMYLCASSQGSLEAFFGQGTRLTVV.

This clone was counted a single time. The chain employs TRBV9 and TRBJ2-1; the D gene could be TRBD1 or TRBD2 (5 bases each). The germline V and J ends were trimmed by 3 bases and 6 bases, with 19 bases remaining between them. Germline V gives CDR1 SGDLS, CDR2 YYNGEE. The CDR3 sequence is 16 residues long. The CDR3 region is CASSDPGTPNRNEQFF. The CDR3 coding sequence is TGTGCCAGCAGCGACCCCGGGACCCCGAACCGCAATGAGCAGTTCTTC.

This chain links TRBV30 with TRBJ2-5, with 7 bases aligning to TRBD1. This CDR3 is 19 amino acids long. CDR1 GTSNPN and CDR2 SVGIG come from the germline V gene (reference sequence). V lost 0 bases, J lost 1 base, and 17 bases stayed unmatched. The CDR3, as DNA: TGTGCCTGGAGTGTAGTATCCCGTCCTGGGACAGTTCTCCAAGAGACCCAGTACTTC. Amino acids: CAWSVVSRPGTVLQETQYF.